These 14 T cell receptor beta chains share one sample of origin, sequenced in a study of T cell responses to AZD1222 COVID-19 vaccine. Measured with immunoSEQ multiplex PCR; TCRdb has only the in-frame clones, and not every one. The data contain about 130,000 clones, over 90% of them singletons. The sample here was peripheral blood, taken on day 0 of AZD1222 vaccination. The receptors derive from an adult in good health.

This clone occurred a few times. The chain links TRBV6-2 or TRBV6-3 to TRBJ1-1; D is unclear. V gave up 2 bases and J gave up 1 base, with 8 bases separating them. CDR1 and CDR2 (germline): MNHEY, SVGEGT. The CDR3 is 14 residues long. The CDR3 DNA follows: TGTGCCAGCAGTTACCATCGCGGGAACACTGAAGCTTTCTTT. Protein: CASSYHRGNTEAFF.

This clone appeared a single time. V and J are TRBV5-4 and TRBJ1-6; TRBD1 is a possible D gene (6 bases). The CDR3 totals 15 residues. The germline gives CDR1 SGHNT, CDR2 YYREEE (reference sequence). V lost 3 bases and J 7 bases, leaving 14 bases between the germline ends. The CDR3 reads CASSSGRGMNSPLHF. In DNA form, the CDR3 reads TGTGCCAGCAGCTCCGGAAGGGGGATGAATTCACCCCTCCACTTT.

CDR3 sequence: CASSPGPNSGNTIYF. The CDR3 region has the DNA TGTGCCAGCAGCCCGGGACCGAACTCTGGAAACACCATATATTTT. J is TRBJ1-3 and V is TRBV7-6; tentative D call: TRBD1 (5 bases). This CDR3 comprises 15 residues. Trimming took off 5 bases at V and 0 bases at J, with 11 bases between the two ends. In germline, CDR1 is SGHVS, CDR2 FNYEAQ.

The rearrangement uses TRBV5-1 and TRBJ1-2; D might be TRBD1 (5 bases). The germline V and J ends were trimmed by 5 bases and 6 bases, with 17 bases remaining between them. The CDR3 covers 14 residues. CDR1 and CDR2 from the germline V gene are SGHRS and YFSETQ. The CDR3 is CASSRAGGLDGYTF. CDR3 in DNA: TGCGCCAGCAGTCGGGCCGGGGGACTGGATGGCTACACCTTC.

This clone showed up just a few times. The chain joins TRBV7-2 to TRBJ1-2; 9 bases are a match to TRBD1. J gave up 4 bases and V 2 bases, and 5 bases lay outside the gene matches. The CDR3 is 15 amino acids. Germline assignment: CDR1 SGHTA and CDR2 FQGNSA. This chain's CDR3 is CASSLSPTGGYGYTF. CDR3 nucleotides: TGTGCCAGCAGCTTATCCCCGACAGGGGGCTATGGCTACACCTTC. The variable domain in full, completed from reference TRBV7-2 and TRBJ1-2, reads GAGVSQSPSNKVTEKGKDVELRCDPISGHTALYWYRQSLGQGLEFLIYFQGNSAPDKSGLPSDRFSAERTGGSVSTLTIQRTQQEDSAVYLCASSLSPTGGYGYTFGSGTRLTVV.

This chain connects TRBV10-3 to TRBJ1-4; D remains ambiguous. Trimming cost V 3 bases and J 1 base, with 9 bases left between them. Germline lookup yields CDR1 ENHRY and CDR2 SYGVKD. The CDR3 covers 15 residues. The CDR3, as DNA: TGTGCCATCAGTGATCGAGGGTTAACTAATGAAAAACTGTTTTTT. Protein product: CAISDRGLTNEKLFF.

V gene TRBV20-1 combines with J gene TRBJ1-1; no firm D call. Germline V gene lookup returns CDR1 DFQATT and CDR2 SNEGSKA (reference sequence). V was cut by 6 bases and J by 0 bases, with 5 bases left in between. The CDR3 contains 11 residues. The CDR3 DNA is TGCAGTGCCGCTATGAACACTGAAGCTTTCTTT. It codes for CSAAMNTEAFF.

The J gene is TRBJ1-5, the V gene TRBV28, with 10 bases identical to TRBD1. The CDR3 has 14 residues. Germline V gene sequence: CDR1 MDHEN, CDR2 SYDVKM. J gave up 7 bases and V 4 bases, and 4 bases lay outside the gene matches. The CDR3 spells CASSSTGGRQPQHF. CDR3 coding DNA: TGTGCCAGCAGTTCGACAGGGGGCAGGCAGCCCCAGCATTTT.

The chain links TRBV29-1 to TRBJ1-2, with 7 bases lining up with TRBD1. The germline V gene encodes CDR1 SQVTM and CDR2 ANQGSEA. The J segment lost 4 bases and the V segment lost 5 bases, leaving 10 bases of the junction unmatched. The CDR3 sequence is 14 residues long. The CDR3 is CSVRQGSLGYGYTF. The CDR3 DNA follows: TGCAGCGTTAGACAGGGAAGTCTAGGCTATGGCTACACCTTC.

J is TRBJ1-4 and V is TRBV5-6; D might be TRBD1 (5 bases). V was trimmed by 5 bases and J by 6 bases, leaving 14 bases between them. The V gene's germline CDR1 is SGHDT and CDR2 YYEEEE. There are 14 residues in the CDR3. CDR3 protein: CASSLWGGDEKLFF. The CDR3 DNA sequence: TGTGCCAGCAGTCTATGGGGGGGAGATGAAAAACTGTTTTTT.

V and J are TRBV13 and TRBJ2-7, with D perhaps TRBD1 (6 bases). The CDR3 has 15 amino acids. Germline values: CDR1 PRHDT, CDR2 FYEKMQ (reference sequence). Trimming left V 1 base short and J 3 bases short, with 13 bases between. The CDR3 is CASSLAPGHHYEQYF. The CDR3 nucleotides are TGTGCCAGCAGCTTAGCGCCGGGACACCACTACGAGCAGTACTTC.

This clone was detected only once. The V gene is TRBV7-2, the J gene TRBJ2-1; D unresolved. CDR1 and CDR2 from the germline V gene are SGHTA and FQGNSA. The CDR3 loop spans 12 amino acids. Trimming stripped 2 bases from V and 7 bases from J, with 6 bases between. CDR3 region: CASSLHRNEQFF. DNA of the CDR3: TGTGCCAGCAGCTTACATAGGAATGAGCAGTTCTTC.

The chain carries TRBV24-1 and TRBJ2-4, with a weak D call TRBD1 (6 bases). CDR1 and CDR2 (germline): KGHDR, SFDVKD. The length of the CDR3 is 15 residues. Trimming shortened V by 5 bases and J by 5 bases, and 15 bases separated the two germline ends. The CDR3 sequence: CATSGEIGGENIQYF. The CDR3 coding sequence is TGTGCCACCAGTGGGGAGATAGGGGGAGAAAACATTCAGTACTTC.

The rearrangement links TRBV30 to TRBJ1-1; D remains ambiguous. V dropped 1 base and J dropped 5 bases, with 14 bases sitting between them. Germline V gene lookup returns CDR1 GTSNPN and CDR2 SVGIG (reference sequence). This CDR3 comprises 14 residues. In DNA form, the CDR3 reads TGTGCCTGGAGTGGAGGTCAGTTACGGACTGAAGCTTTCTTT. It encodes CAWSGGQLRTEAFF.